The 30 T cell receptor beta chains below come from one sample, sequenced in a study of T cell repertoires in cytomegalovirus infection. For these receptors, no antigen is known. TCRdb re-derived calls from the reads in MiXCR, one entry per CDR3 protein. Among roughly 200,000 distinct CDR3 sequences listed, about 39% were seen once. The starting material was CD8+ T cells from cultured PBMCs, obtained from culture after CMV antigen stimulation. The receptors stem from a human donor in good health (CMV status not recorded). Some clones in this sample may be carry-over from other donors' samples.

This clonotype was counted at least ten times. V gene TRBV7-3 combines with J gene TRBJ2-1; 9 bases map to TRBD1. This CDR3 has 15 residues. Germline V gene sequence: CDR1 SGHTA, CDR2 FQGTGA. The ends lost 4 bases at V and 4 bases at J; junction bases unmatched: 5. CDR3 loop: CASSSRQGVYNEQFF. The CDR3 DNA follows: TGTGCCAGCAGCTCGCGACAGGGGGTGTACAATGAGCAGTTCTTC.

This clonotype has just a few counts. The chain links TRBV2 to TRBJ1-2, with 8 bases matching TRBD1. The germline V gene encodes CDR1 SNHLY and CDR2 FYNNEI. This CDR3 region has 15 residues. The J segment lost 4 bases and the V segment lost 6 bases, leaving 10 bases of the junction unmatched. CDR3 protein: CASRERQGSSYGYTF. The CDR3 DNA follows: TGTGCCAGCAGAGAACGACAGGGGAGTAGCTATGGCTACACCTTC.

V and J are TRBV9 and TRBJ2-7; D is perhaps TRBD1 or TRBD2 (5 bases each). CDR1 and CDR2 from the germline V gene are SGDLS and YYNGEE. The CDR3 consists of 15 residues. Trimming shortened V by 0 bases and J by 3 bases, and 13 bases separated the two germline ends. The DNA of the CDR3 is TGTGCCAGCAGCGTAGACCGGGACCCTATCTACGAGCAGTACTTC. It translates to CASSVDRDPIYEQYF.

The chain carries TRBV24-1 and TRBJ2-1; TRBD1 might be the D (6 bases). There are 13 residues in the CDR3. Per germline, CDR1 KGHDR and CDR2 SFDVKD. V gave up 9 bases and J gave up 3 bases, with 11 bases separating them. This chain's CDR3 is CATSRGGYNEQFF. The DNA for the CDR3 is TGTGCCACCTCCAGGGGCGGCTACAATGAGCAGTTCTTC.

There are a few counts of this clonotype. The CDR3 DNA reads as TGTGCCAGCAGCGCAAAGCCAGCGGGGCTTAGCACAGATACGCAGTATTTT. It is translated as CASSAKPAGLSTDTQYF. The chain has TRBV7-2 and TRBJ2-3; 7 nucleotides match TRBD2. The germline V gene has CDR1 SGHTA and CDR2 FQGNSA. The V and J ends lost 5 bases and 0 bases, in that order; junction bases with no gene match: 11. The CDR3 contains 17 residues.

The table lists this clonotype with a few counts. This chain joins TRBV7-2 and TRBJ2-7; TRBD1 agrees at 8 bases. The trim removed 5 bases at V and 3 bases at J, leaving 6 bases unmatched. CDR3 length: 14 residues. Germline CDR1 reads SGHTA; CDR2 reads FQGNSA. CDR3 in amino acids: CASSEAGGGYEQYF. DNA of the CDR3: TGTGCCAGCAGCGAGGCAGGGGGCGGCTACGAGCAGTACTTC.

The CDR3 DNA reads TGTGCCAGCAGCTTAGCCGAGGGGTTCCCCGCCTACGAGCAGTACTTC. It yields the protein CASSLAEGFPAYEQYF. The chain combines TRBV7-2 with TRBJ2-7; D may correspond to TRBD1 or TRBD2 (5 bases each). The CDR3 runs to 16 residues. V gave up 0 bases and J gave up 2 bases, with 14 bases separating them. Germline CDR1 is SGHTA and CDR2 is FQGNSA.

The chain uses TRBV2 and TRBJ1-2, with 12 bases that match TRBD1. Unmatched junction bases numbered 12, after V lost 2 bases and J lost 5 bases. This CDR3 is built from 18 residues. Germline CDR1 SNHLY, CDR2 FYNNEI. This chain's CDR3 is CASSETGTGGLPEYGYTF. CDR3 nucleotide sequence: TGTGCCAGCAGTGAAACCGGGACAGGGGGCTTACCGGAATATGGCTACACCTTC.

The rearrangement links TRBV7-6 to TRBJ1-1; perhaps TRBD1 as D (5 bases). Per the germline V gene, CDR1 is SGHVS and CDR2 is FNYEAQ. V was clipped by 5 bases and J by 1 base, with 17 bases between them. CDR3 length: 16 amino acids. The CDR3 is CASSPPRRVGNTEAFF. The CDR3 DNA sequence: TGTGCCAGCAGCCCTCCACGCAGGGTGGGGAACACTGAAGCTTTCTTT.

The chain joins TRBV15 to TRBJ1-2; no firm D call. This CDR3 comprises 12 residues. V gave up 6 bases and J gave up 5 bases, with 10 bases separating them. Germline V gives CDR1 LNHNV, CDR2 YYDKDF (reference sequence). CDR3 nucleotide sequence: TGTGCCACCAGTTTAGATGGGTATGGCTACACCTTC. Translation gives CATSLDGYGYTF.

This clonotype has only one observation. The V gene is TRBV7-9, the J gene TRBJ2-7; D is perhaps TRBD1 (7 bases). V shed 5 bases and J shed 5 bases, with 19 bases lying between them. The CDR3 runs 15 residues. Germline values: CDR1 SEHNR, CDR2 FQNEAQ (reference sequence). The CDR3 nucleotides read TGTGCCAGCAGCCACCCTCCCGGAGGGGGCGACGAGCAGTACTTC. It encodes CASSHPPGGGDEQYF.

Ten or more counts support this clonotype. The chain employs TRBV12-3 or TRBV12-4 and TRBJ1-5; TRBD1 is a possible D gene (5 bases). V was cut by 4 bases and J by 6 bases, with 16 bases left in between. The CDR3 is made up of 15 amino acids. The CDR3 DNA sequence: TGTGCCAGCAGTTCGCAGGGTCAGAAGGGTCAGCCCCAGCATTTT. It specifies CASSSQGQKGQPQHF.

J is TRBJ2-1 and V is TRBV9, with 8 bases lining up with TRBD2. The CDR3 consists of 16 residues. Trimming cost V 0 bases and J 5 bases; bases outside gene matches: 7. Germline-derived CDR1 and CDR2 are SGDLS and YYNGEE. The CDR3 bases are TGTGCCAGCAGCGTAGGAGCGGGGGCCCGGGACAATGAGCAGTTCTTC. Amino acids: CASSVGAGARDNEQFF.

This chain connects TRBV7-6 to TRBJ2-5; D unresolved. The CDR3 covers 11 residues. From germline, CDR1 is SGHVS and CDR2 FNYEAQ. The V gene lost 3 bases and the J gene lost 3 bases, with 2 bases spanning the gap. CDR3 sequence: CASSFKETQYF. CDR3 nucleotide sequence: TGTGCCAGCAGCTTTAAAGAGACCCAGTACTTC. Using reference TRBV7-6 and TRBJ2-5 for the parts outside the CDR3, the full variable domain is GAGVSQSPRYKVTKRGQDVALRCDPISGHVSLYWYRQALGQGPEFLTYFNYEAQQDKSGLPNDRFSAERPEGSISTLTIQRTEQRDSAMYRCASSFKETQYFGPGTRLLVL.

This clonotype was detected ten times or more. The chain employs TRBV7-8 and TRBJ2-7, with D possibly being TRBD1 (6 bases). Germline CDR1 SGHVS, CDR2 FQNEAQ. The CDR3 is made up of 17 amino acids. Trimming removed 4 bases at V and 3 bases at J, with 22 bases between. The CDR3: CASSSTLRGSVGYEQYF. CDR3 DNA: TGTGCCAGCAGCTCGACCTTAAGGGGGTCAGTGGGCTACGAGCAGTACTTC.

The chain joins TRBV4-1 to TRBJ1-5, with no clear D. CDR3 size: 16 residues. V was clipped by 0 bases and J by 0 bases, with 9 bases between them. CDR1 is MGHRA, CDR2 YSYEKL, per germline. In DNA form, the CDR3 reads TGCGCCAGCAGCCAAGAACCTAGGTTTAGCAATCAGCCCCAGCATTTT. Protein sequence: CASSQEPRFSNQPQHF.

This clonotype was seen a few times. The V and J genes are TRBV10-3 and TRBJ2-3, with D possibly being TRBD2 (6 bases). The germline V gene has CDR1 ENHRY and CDR2 SYGVKD. Trimming cost V 3 bases and J 10 bases, with 17 bases left between them. This CDR3 comprises 14 residues. This CDR3 reads CAISDRDSGYAQYF. The CDR3 nucleotides read TGTGCCATCAGTGACCGGGACTCGGGTTACGCGCAGTATTTT.

In this sample, this clonotype turned up a few times. The chain links TRBV27 to TRBJ1-1; 7 bases match TRBD1. Germline V gene lookup returns CDR1 MNHEY and CDR2 SMNVEV (reference sequence). V gave up 4 bases and J gave up 1 base; unmatched junction bases: 0. The CDR3 covers 13 residues. The CDR3 DNA follows: TGTGCCAGCAGTTACAGGGGGAACACTGAAGCTTTCTTT. This translates into CASSYRGNTEAFF.

V usage is TRBV2 and J usage is TRBJ2-1; no firm D call. This CDR3 region has 12 residues. Looked up from germline, CDR1 is SNHLY and CDR2 is FYNNEI. Deletions cut 9 bases from V and 6 bases from J, with 12 bases between. The CDR3 loop is CARNGFRNEQFF. In nucleotides, the CDR3 is TGTGCCAGAAACGGGTTTCGCAATGAGCAGTTCTTC.

The chain joins TRBV29-1 to TRBJ2-1; TRBD1 is a possible D gene (5 bases). The CDR3 totals 15 residues. Looked up from germline, CDR1 is SQVTM and CDR2 is ANQGSEA. The V gene lost 0 bases and the J gene lost 5 bases, with 14 bases spanning the gap. The CDR3 region has the DNA TGCAGCGTTGAAGATCAGGGTGACGCTCACAATGAGCAGTTCTTC. Its translation is CSVEDQGDAHNEQFF.

This clonotype has a handful of counts. The chain links TRBV25-1 to TRBJ2-5, with 14 bases matching TRBD2. The CDR3 contains 16 residues. J was trimmed by 5 bases and V by 6 bases; bases with no gene match: 8. Germline assignment: CDR1 MGHDK and CDR2 SYGVNS. CDR3 residues: CASRGTSGGREETQYF. The DNA for the CDR3 is TGTGCCAGCAGAGGGACTAGCGGGGGCCGGGAGGAGACCCAGTACTTC.

This sequence joins TRBV7-9 and TRBJ1-1; D ambiguous. There are 15 residues in the CDR3. V gave up 4 bases and J gave up 5 bases, with 17 bases separating them. Germline V gene data show CDR1 as SEHNR and CDR2 as FQNEAQ (reference sequence). The CDR3 DNA reads as TGTGCCAGCAGCTGGTTCAAAGGGCGGGATACTGAAGCTTTCTTT. It translates to CASSWFKGRDTEAFF.

The chain is built from TRBV5-4 and TRBJ2-2, with 9 bases identical to TRBD1. The V gene's germline CDR1 is SGHNT and CDR2 YYREEE (reference sequence). With 5 bases clipped from V and 5 bases from J, the junction kept 22 bases outside the gene matches. The length of the CDR3 is 20 residues. Here the CDR3 reads CASRATGTGFTRSGTGELFF. For the CDR3, the DNA is TGTGCCAGCAGGGCTACCGGGACAGGGTTTACCCGCAGCGGAACCGGGGAGCTGTTTTTT.

This clonotype was observed a few times. The chain is built from TRBV7-8 and TRBJ1-2, with 12 positions matching TRBD1. Per the germline V gene, CDR1 is SGHVS and CDR2 is FQNEAQ. V was pared by 2 bases and J by 6 bases, with 13 bases of the junction left unmatched. The CDR3 is 18 amino acids. The DNA of the CDR3 is TGTGCCAGCAGCTTAAGAGTAGCGGGGGGACAGGGGGCGAATGGCTACACCTTC. As protein: CASSLRVAGGQGANGYTF.

The chain uses TRBV27 and TRBJ2-1; D is unclear. This CDR3 is 16 amino acids long. V was cut by 0 bases and J by 1 base, with 10 bases left in between. Germline assignment: CDR1 MNHEY and CDR2 SMNVEV (reference sequence). CDR3 DNA sequence: TGTGCCAGCAGTTTATCGATAATGGGGTCCTACAATGAGCAGTTCTTC. The encoded protein is CASSLSIMGSYNEQFF.

The gene calls are TRBV14 and TRBJ2-3; D unclear. This CDR3 region has 17 residues. CDR1 SGHDN and CDR2 FVKESK come from the germline V gene. V dropped 2 bases and J dropped 2 bases, with 17 bases sitting between them. The CDR3 DNA reads TGTGCCAGCAGCCAAACGGAGACTGTCCTGTTCACAGATACGCAGTATTTT. It translates to CASSQTETVLFTDTQYF.

The chain combines TRBV2 with TRBJ2-3, with D possibly matching TRBD1 (6 bases). V dropped 7 bases and J dropped 3 bases, with 8 bases sitting between them. This CDR3 contains 12 residues. Per the germline V gene, CDR1 is SNHLY and CDR2 is FYNNEI. The CDR3 DNA follows: TGTGCCAGCATGGGGGCTACAGATACGCAGTATTTT. It translates to CASMGATDTQYF.

In its sample, this clonotype was seen a few times. This chain uses TRBV12-3 or TRBV12-4 with TRBJ2-3; possible D gene TRBD2, 6 bases. This CDR3 spans 17 amino acids. V lost 4 bases, J lost 3 bases, and 20 bases lay in between. The CDR3: CASSSPSEGGGTDTQYF. CDR3 nucleotide sequence: TGTGCCAGCAGTTCCCCCTCGGAGGGAGGAGGAACAGATACGCAGTATTTT.

This clonotype has just a few counts. The chain carries TRBV15 and TRBJ2-7, with 8 bases identical to TRBD1. In germline, CDR1 is LNHNV, CDR2 YYDKDF (reference sequence). The CDR3 consists of 14 residues. V dropped 0 bases and J dropped 6; count of bases not matched to a gene: 4. Here the CDR3 DNA reads TGTGCCACCAGCAGAGAGGGACAGGTAATCGAGCAGTACTTC. The encoded protein is CATSREGQVIEQYF.

The chain employs TRBV27 and TRBJ1-3; no reliable D call. Germline V CDR1 and CDR2: MNHEY, SMNVEV (reference sequence). The CDR3 sequence is 19 residues long. With 3 bases removed from V and 4 bases from J, the gap between germline ends came to 25 bases. The CDR3 nucleotides are TGTGCCAGCAGTTTGTACGGAGCCTACGGTGGTCGGGAGGGAAACACCATATATTTT. Amino acids: CASSLYGAYGGREGNTIYF.